The 18 T cell receptor beta chains in this list originate from one sample, sequenced in a study of blood T cells in healthy people across ages. Combining a sample-barcoded 5' primer with a J-beta primer mix, a second PCR ran for about 7 to 11 cycles. Using its own MiXCR run on the 5' RACE reads, TCRdb lists one record per CDR3 protein. The sample has around 1,800,000 distinct CDR3 sequences, about two fifths seen once. Sequenced input: blood. The receptors were sampled from a human donor in good health.

The chain recombines TRBV9 with TRBJ2-4; D call uncertain. The J call may be faulty, since TRBJ2-7 better matches the DNA end. This CDR3 spans 13 amino acids. CDR1 and CDR2 from the germline V gene are SGDLS and YYNGEE. For the CDR3, the DNA is TGTGCCAGCAGCGTAGACGGGTTCAACGAGCAGTACTTC. Its translation is CASSVDGFNEQYF.

V and J are TRBV10-3 and TRBJ2-5; 7 bases match TRBD1. Germline values: CDR1 ENHRY, CDR2 SYGVKD. The J segment lost 7 bases and the V segment lost 6 bases, leaving 14 bases of the junction unmatched. This CDR3 spans 15 amino acids. The CDR3 coding sequence is TGTGCCATCAGAGACGAAGGGACAGCTTGGGGGACCCAGTACTTC. It is translated as CAIRDEGTAWGTQYF.

About this clonotype itself: The junction differs from germline at one of its ends, possibly a read error. This chain connects TRBV15 to TRBJ2-5; D not certain. The CDR3 extends over 13 amino acids. Germline-derived CDR1 and CDR2 are LNHNV and YYDKDF (reference sequence). CDR3 amino acids: CATSGDLVETQYF. The CDR3 DNA reads TGTGCCACCAGCGGAGATTTAGTCGAGACCCAGTACTTC.

In this sample, this clonotype turned up many times. The chain employs TRBV18 and TRBJ1-2; TRBD1 might be the D (6 bases). The germline gives CDR1 KGHSH, CDR2 LQKENI. This CDR3 is built from 14 residues. Trimming took off 3 bases at V and 2 bases at J, with 10 bases between the two ends. The DNA of the CDR3 is TGTGCCAGCTCACCTGGACAGAGGAACTATGGCTACACCTTC. This gives the protein CASSPGQRNYGYTF. The whole variable domain, filled in from reference TRBV18 and TRBJ1-2, reads NAGVMQNPRHLVRRRGQEARLRCSPMKGHSHVYWYRQLPEEGLKFMVYLQKENIIDESGMPKERFSAEFPKEGPSILRIQQVVRGDSAAYFCASSPGQRNYGYTFGSGTRLTVV.

This clonotype was detected a few times. The chain is built from TRBV10-3 and TRBJ1-2; D is uncertain. V was pared by 3 bases and J by 2 bases, with 10 bases between. The CDR3 contains 14 residues. In germline, CDR1 is ENHRY, CDR2 SYGVKD. The CDR3 DNA reads as TGTGCCATCAGTGACAGCTTGTACAACTATGGCTACACCTTC. Its protein product is CAISDSLYNYGYTF.

The chain is built from TRBV28 and TRBJ1-1, with unresolved D. V shed 7 bases and J shed 2 bases, with 26 bases lying between them. Germline assignment: CDR1 MDHEN and CDR2 SYDVKM. The length of the CDR3 is 18 residues. In nucleotides, the CDR3 is TGTGCCAGCAACCCAATCGCCCCACCGAACCCGGTAAACACTGAAGCTTTCTTT. Amino acid sequence: CASNPIAPPNPVNTEAFF.

This clonotype was observed a few times. This chain links TRBV12-3 or TRBV12-4 with TRBJ2-5, with D unclear. The CDR3 has 14 residues. The V end lost 2 bases, the J end lost 5 bases, and 12 bases lay between the germline ends. CDR3 coding DNA: TGTGCCAGCAGTTTAAACGGGCTTAGGGAGACCCAGTACTTC. Translated: CASSLNGLRETQYF.

V and J are TRBV11-1 and TRBJ2-5, with 10 bases fitting TRBD1. The CDR3 is made up of 16 amino acids. The trim removed 5 bases at V and 5 bases at J, leaving 11 bases unmatched. The V gene's germline CDR1 is SGHAT and CDR2 FQDESV (reference sequence). As DNA, the CDR3 is TGTGCCAGCAGCCTCCGGACAGGGGGAAGGTTGGAGACCCAGTACTTC. The encoded protein is CASSLRTGGRLETQYF.

This clonotype was detected a few times. V is TRBV5-1 and J is TRBJ2-1, with 10 positions matching TRBD2. The junction had 2 bases not matched to a gene; V was cut back by 0 bases and J by 5 bases. The CDR3 contains 15 residues. CDR1 SGHRS and CDR2 YFSETQ come from the germline V gene. The CDR3 nucleotides are TGCGCCAGCAGCTTGGTACTAGCGGGGAACAATGAGCAGTTCTTC. As protein: CASSLVLAGNNEQFF.

The J gene is TRBJ2-7, the V gene TRBV21-1; the table assigns TRBD2, which was not confirmed against the DNA. TRBV21-1 has pseudogene status. The CDR3 consists of 14 residues. Here the CDR3 reads CASSKSPGRSEQYF. The DNA of the CDR3 is TGTGCCAGCAGCAAAAGTCCCGGGAGGAGCGAGCAGTACTTC.

The chain joins TRBV20-1 to TRBJ2-3; D is unresolved. Trimming removed 6 bases at V and 0 bases at J, with 16 bases between. Looked up from germline, CDR1 is DFQATT and CDR2 is SNEGSKA (reference sequence). CDR3 length equals 15 residues. As DNA, the CDR3 is TGCAGTGCCAACGACGGCGGCACTAGCACAGATACGCAGTATTTT. Translating gives CSANDGGTSTDTQYF.

This clonotype has a count of ten or more. V is TRBV20-1 and J is TRBJ2-3; D might be TRBD2 (6 bases). The CDR3 has 13 amino acids. The germline V gene encodes CDR1 DFQATT and CDR2 SNEGSKA (reference sequence). Trimming took 3 bases from V and 3 from J, leaving 10 bases between them. The CDR3 bases are TGCAGTGCTAGGCCCGGGGGAACAGATACGCAGTATTTT. It encodes CSARPGGTDTQYF.

CDR3 bases: TGTGCCAGCAGCTCAGGACTGCTTGAAGCTTTCTTT. Its protein product is CASSSGLLEAFF. The gene calls are TRBV7-6 and TRBJ1-1; no clear D gene. The CDR3 contains 12 residues. Trimming stripped 4 bases from V and 7 bases from J, with 10 bases between. From germline, CDR1 is SGHVS and CDR2 FNYEAQ.

The chain combines TRBV4-2 with TRBJ1-1, with D possibly being TRBD1 (6 bases). The CDR3 is 15 amino acids. Trimming left V 4 bases short and J 1 base short, with 13 bases between. Germline CDR1 LGHNA, CDR2 YNFKEQ. This CDR3 is CASSRTGQQNTEAFF. The CDR3 region has the DNA TGTGCCAGCAGCCGGACGGGACAACAGAACACTGAAGCTTTCTTT.

This clonotype was seen only a few times. The J gene is TRBJ2-7, the V gene TRBV20-1, with D unclear. The CDR3 is made up of 13 amino acids. Trimming stripped 6 bases from V and 5 bases from J, with 17 bases between. Germline V lookup: CDR1 DFQATT, CDR2 SNEGSKA (reference sequence). For the CDR3, the DNA is TGCAGTGCGCCGGACGGCGCCAGAAACGAGCAGTACTTC. Translating it yields CSAPDGARNEQYF.

This clonotype was seen more than once but under ten times. The gene calls are TRBV2 and TRBJ1-5; D possibly corresponds to TRBD1 (5 bases). CDR1 and CDR2 from the germline V gene are SNHLY and FYNNEI. The CDR3 sequence is 13 residues long. The ends were cut back, 8 bases at V and 4 bases at J, with 12 bases in the middle. In DNA, the CDR3 is TGTGCCAGCGGGGGGAGTCGGAATCAGCCCCAGCATTTT. Its translation is CASGGSRNQPQHF.

The chain uses TRBV20-1 and TRBJ2-3; D may be TRBD1 (6 bases). There are 14 residues in the CDR3. Trimming left V 1 base short and J 2 bases short, with 10 bases between. Germline CDR1 DFQATT, CDR2 SNEGSKA (reference sequence). The CDR3 region has the DNA TGCAGTGCTAGAGTGGGGGCCAACACAGATACGCAGTATTTT. This encodes CSARVGANTDTQYF.

This chain links TRBV2 with TRBJ2-1, with 10 bases lining up with TRBD1. Germline CDR1 is SNHLY and CDR2 is FYNNEI. The CDR3 extends over 14 amino acids. J was trimmed by 5 bases and V by 5 bases; bases with no gene match: 3. The CDR3 region has the DNA TGTGCCAGCAGTCGACAGGGGGCGAACAATGAGCAGTTCTTC. This encodes CASSRQGANNEQFF. Supplemented by reference TRBV2 and TRBJ2-1, the full variable domain reads EPEVTQTPSHQVTQMGQEVILRCVPISNHLYFYWYRQILGQKVEFLVSFYNNEISEKSEIFDDQFSVERPDGSNFTLKIRSTKLEDSAMYFCASSRQGANNEQFFGPGTRLTVL.